This T cell receptor beta chain came from a study of beta chain features in type 1 diabetes. Study conclusions and caveats: Highly expressing activated T cells could be over-counted with a cDNA template. Among patients with Type 1 diabetes, TCRB CDR3s were moderately but significantly shorter in every one of the four CD4+ subsets. PCR might show a preference for shorter templates, equally across patients and controls.

This clone was seen more than once but under ten times. The antigen remains undetermined. cDNA synthesis used the whole RNA isolate, giving expressed TCRB sequences. Sequenced naive, central memory and regulatory T cell samples produced an average of roughly 3.9 million reads. Using immunoSEQ multiplex PCR, the repertoire was profiled, and TCRdb retains in-frame clones only, with some absent. The repertoire consists of 250,000 to 300,000 clones, with less than 30% occurring once and the leading ten covering 0.012%. This CDR3 is built from 15 residues. V lost 5 bases and J lost 2, with 17 bases in between. CDR1 is SGHRS and CDR2 is YFSETQ in the germline V gene.

The chain uses TRBV5-1 and TRBJ2-7; D perhaps matches TRBD1 (6 bases). Specimen: naive CD4+ T cells from blood. The receptor comes from a woman in her 30s with type 1 diabetes. This chain's CDR3 is CASRLWTASTYEQYF. As DNA, the CDR3 is TGCGCCAGCAGACTTTGGACAGCCTCAACCTACGAGCAGTACTTC. Together with reference TRBV5-1 and TRBJ2-7, the CDR3 gives the full variable domain: KAGVTQTPRYLIKTRGQQVTLSCSPISGHRSVSWYQQTPGQGLQFLFEYFSETQRNKGNFPGRFSGRQFSNSRSEMNVSTLELGDSALYLCASRLWTASTYEQYFGPGTRLTVT.